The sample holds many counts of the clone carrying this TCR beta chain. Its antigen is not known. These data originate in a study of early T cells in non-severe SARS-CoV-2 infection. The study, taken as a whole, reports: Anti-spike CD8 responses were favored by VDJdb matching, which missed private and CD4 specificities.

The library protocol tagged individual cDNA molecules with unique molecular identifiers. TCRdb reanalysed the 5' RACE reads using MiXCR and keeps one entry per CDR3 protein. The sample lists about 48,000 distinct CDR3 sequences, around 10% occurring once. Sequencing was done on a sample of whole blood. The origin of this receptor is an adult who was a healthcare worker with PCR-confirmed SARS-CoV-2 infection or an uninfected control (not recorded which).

The CDR3 coding sequence is TGTGCCAGCAGCTCGACCTACGTAGCGGGAAAGGAGACCCAGTACTTC. Protein sequence: CASSSTYVAGKETQYF. V usage is TRBV7-6 and J usage is TRBJ2-5, with 8 bases lining up with TRBD2. After removal of 4 bases from V and 5 bases from J, the junction contained 12 bases not matched to a gene. Germline CDR1 SGHVS, CDR2 FNYEAQ. The CDR3 has 16 amino acids.